Listed here are 30 T cell receptor beta chains from one sample, sequenced in a study of blood T cell repertoires in COVID-19. Sequenced by immunoSEQ multiplex PCR; TCRdb stores in-frame clones only, minus some. The sample has 200,000 or so clones; roughly 79% are singletons. Specimen: peripheral blood. The origin of the receptors is a human donor with acute or convalescent COVID-19. The donor label of this sample is uncertain.

This chain joins TRBV3-1 (or the pseudogene TRBV3-2) and TRBJ2-1, with 10 nucleotides matching TRBD1. The CDR3 is 17 residues long. From germline, CDR1 is LGHDT and CDR2 YNNKEL (reference sequence). The V segment lost 4 bases and the J segment 3 bases; nucleotides outside the gene matches: 9. DNA for the CDR3: TGTGCCAGCAGCCCTGATTTCAGGACAGGGGGCTACAATGAGCAGTTCTTC. Its translation is CASSPDFRTGGYNEQFF.

J is TRBJ2-5 and V is TRBV25-1; no reliable D call. Germline CDR1 reads MGHDK; CDR2 reads SYGVNS. The CDR3 extends over 13 amino acids. V lost 10 bases, J lost 5 bases, and 17 bases lay in between. DNA of the CDR3: TGTGCCACCGAGGATTTACGAAAGGAGACCCAGTACTTC. This encodes CATEDLRKETQYF. The variable domain in full, completed from reference TRBV25-1 and TRBJ2-5, reads EADIYQTPRYLVIGTGKKITLECSQTMGHDKMYWYQQDPGMELHLIHYSYGVNSTEKGDLSSESTVSRIRTEHFPLTLESARPSHTSQYLCATEDLRKETQYFGPGTRLLVL.

The chain combines TRBV27 with TRBJ2-7; possible D gene TRBD1, 5 bases. The germline CDR1 and CDR2 sequences are MNHEY and SMNVEV (reference sequence). The CDR3 extends over 12 amino acids. Trimming stripped 6 bases from V and 7 bases from J, with 13 bases between. CDR3 in amino acids: CASSPTGWEQYF. In nucleotides, the CDR3 is TGTGCCAGCAGCCCAACAGGTTGGGAGCAGTACTTC.

The chain employs TRBV20-1 and TRBJ2-5; D perhaps matches TRBD2 (6 bases). Trimming pared 3 bases from V and 5 bases from J, leaving 19 bases between. Per the germline V gene, CDR1 is DFQATT and CDR2 is SNEGSKA (reference sequence). The CDR3 runs 15 residues. The CDR3 DNA reads TGCAGTGCTAGTATTAGCGGTTCATTTCGGGAGACCCAGTACTTC. The encoded protein is CSASISGSFRETQYF.

The chain employs TRBV6-5 and TRBJ1-5, with a possible D match to TRBD1 (6 bases). Trimming stripped 6 bases from V and 3 bases from J, with 12 bases between. The CDR3 sequence is 14 residues long. From germline, CDR1 is MNHEY and CDR2 SVGAGI. The CDR3: CASRSDRLNQPQHF. In DNA, the CDR3 is TGTGCCAGCAGGTCCGACAGGCTCAATCAGCCCCAGCATTTT.

This clone was seen a single time. The CDR3 reads CASSLTGQVSEQYF. The CDR3 DNA follows: TGTGCCAGCAGCTTGACGGGACAGGTGTCCGAGCAGTACTTC. The genes are TRBV7-9 and TRBJ2-7; 8 nucleotides line up with TRBD1. CDR1 and CDR2 (germline): SEHNR, FQNEAQ (reference sequence). The CDR3 is 14 amino acids. V lost 3 bases, J lost 6 bases, and 7 bases stayed unmatched.

The chain recombines TRBV6-5 with TRBJ1-2; D call uncertain. Per germline, CDR1 MNHEY and CDR2 SVGAGI. This CDR3 comprises 12 residues. Trimming stripped 5 bases from V and 13 bases from J, with 17 bases between. This CDR3 reads CASSIELPPGTF. CDR3 DNA sequence: TGTGCCAGCAGTATCGAACTCCCTCCTGGCACCTTC.

V gene TRBV9 combines with J gene TRBJ2-1, with TRBD2 matching 13 bases. CDR1 SGDLS and CDR2 YYNGEE come from the germline V gene. This CDR3 region has 15 residues. V shed 1 base, J shed 6 bases, and the junction held 1 base outside the gene matches. The CDR3 spells CASSVTSGRANEQFF. The CDR3 DNA follows: TGTGCCAGCAGCGTAACTAGCGGGAGGGCCAATGAGCAGTTCTTC. Full variable domain (missing parts from reference TRBV9 and TRBJ2-1): DSGVTQTPKHLITATGQRVTLRCSPRSGDLSVYWYQQSLDQGLQFLIQYYNGEERAKGNILERFSAQQFPDLHSELNLSSLELGDSALYFCASSVTSGRANEQFFGPGTRLTVL.

V is TRBV6-2 or TRBV6-3 and J is TRBJ1-5; the match to TRBD1 covers 8 bases. The CDR3 runs 13 residues. Germline CDR1 and CDR2: MNHEY and SVGEGT. V lost 5 bases and J lost 7; bases outside the gene matches: 4. The CDR3 protein is CASSRDRMQPQHF. CDR3 DNA: TGTGCCAGCAGTCGGGACAGGATGCAGCCCCAGCATTTT.

V usage is TRBV7-6 and J usage is TRBJ2-7, with 15 positions matching TRBD2. The CDR3 has 16 amino acids. V lost 4 bases and J lost 3; bases outside the gene matches: 4. Germline CDR1 SGHVS, CDR2 FNYEAQ. The CDR3 is CASSSGLAGGIYEQYF. For the CDR3, the DNA is TGTGCCAGCAGCTCGGGACTAGCGGGAGGAATCTACGAGCAGTACTTC.

CDR3 in DNA: TGCAGCGTTGAAGGCGAACTAGCGGGACTCCGCTCCTACAATGAGCAGTTCTTC. Translated: CSVEGELAGLRSYNEQFF. The chain employs TRBV29-1 and TRBJ2-1; TRBD2 aligns across 10 bases. Germline V gene data show CDR1 as SQVTM and CDR2 as ANQGSEA. The CDR3 sequence is 18 residues long. The trim removed 1 base at V and 0 bases at J, leaving 9 bases unmatched.

The chain is built from TRBV7-2 and TRBJ2-1, with unresolved D. The V gene's germline CDR1 is SGHTA and CDR2 FQGNSA. The CDR3 loop spans 12 amino acids. The V gene lost 3 bases and the J gene lost 6 bases, with 6 bases spanning the gap. The CDR3 here is CASSFYSNEQFF. In DNA form, the CDR3 reads TGTGCCAGCAGCTTTTACAGCAATGAGCAGTTCTTC.

A note on this clone: The sample contains more than one DNA sequence encoding this CDR3. The chain employs TRBV7-8 and TRBJ1-5; 7 bases align to TRBD1. The CDR3 contains 14 residues. Germline values: CDR1 SGHVS, CDR2 FQNEAQ. V was clipped by 1 base and J by 5 bases; unmatched bases: 2. The CDR3 region is CASSLGQGDQPQHF. CDR3 bases: TGTGCCAGCAGCTTAGGGCAGGGGGATCAGCCCCAGCATTTT.

V and J are TRBV24-1 and TRBJ2-3, with 7 bases identical to TRBD1. The ends lost 3 bases at V and 2 bases at J; junction bases unmatched: 4. CDR3 length equals 15 residues. Looked up from germline, CDR1 is KGHDR and CDR2 is SFDVKD. CDR3 nucleotide sequence: TGTGCCACCAGTGATCCCGGACAGGTCACAGATACGCAGTATTTT. It specifies CATSDPGQVTDTQYF.

This chain joins TRBV6-5 and TRBJ2-7; 7 bases match TRBD1. Germline lookup yields CDR1 MNHEY and CDR2 SVGAGI. This CDR3 contains 15 residues. After removal of 2 bases from V and 7 bases from J, the junction contained 11 bases not matched to a gene. For the CDR3, the DNA is TGTGCCAGCAGTTACGGTCGACAGGGAGAATTTGAGCAGTACTTC. This translates into CASSYGRQGEFEQYF.

This clone was recorded only once. Different DNA sequences within this sample yield the same CDR3. The J gene is TRBJ2-1, the V gene TRBV7-3; 9 bases line up with TRBD1. V trimming: 5 bases; J trimming: 7 bases; junction bases outside the gene matches: 6. Germline CDR1 reads SGHTA; CDR2 reads FQGTGA. This CDR3 region has 14 residues. The DNA for the CDR3 is TGTGCCAGCAGCCCCGGGACAGGGTGGAATGAGCAGTTCTTC. Amino acids: CASSPGTGWNEQFF.

The gene calls are TRBV3-1 (or the pseudogene TRBV3-2) and TRBJ1-5, with 7 bases lining up with TRBD1. V shed 1 base and J 6 bases; nucleotides not matched to a gene: 6. The CDR3 covers 15 residues. Germline values: CDR1 LGHDT, CDR2 YNNKEL (reference sequence). DNA for the CDR3: TGTGCCAGCAGCCAAGGAAGGGGGCTTAGTCAGCCCCAGCATTTT. As protein: CASSQGRGLSQPQHF.

The chain carries TRBV7-9 and TRBJ2-6; D possibly corresponds to TRBD1 (6 bases). Between the trimmed V and J ends, which lost 1 base and 0 bases, there was a span of 16 bases. Germline V gene lookup returns CDR1 SEHNR and CDR2 FQNEAQ (reference sequence). This CDR3 has 19 residues. Here the CDR3 reads CASSLVWAGVSSGANVLTF. Written as DNA, the CDR3 is TGTGCCAGCAGCTTAGTCTGGGCAGGGGTTTCCTCTGGGGCCAACGTCCTGACTTTC.

This chain's CDR3 is CASSLTGAAEAFF. The DNA of the CDR3 is TGTGCCAGCAGTTTGACAGGGGCCGCTGAAGCTTTCTTT. The genes are TRBV6-6 and TRBJ1-1; 8 bases match TRBD1. After removal of 4 bases from V and 6 bases from J, the junction contained 4 bases not matched to a gene. Germline CDR1 is MNHNY and CDR2 is SVGAGI (reference sequence). The CDR3 is 13 amino acids.

This clone showed up just once. The V call is TRBV6-2 or TRBV6-3, the J call TRBJ2-7; 14 bases match TRBD2. The length of the CDR3 is 14 residues. V dropped 6 bases and J dropped 4; count of bases not matched to a gene: 2. Germline CDR1 is MNHEY and CDR2 is SVGEGT. The CDR3 DNA reads TGTGCCAGCAGCGGACTAGCGGGAGGTTACGAGCAGTACTTC. It yields the protein CASSGLAGGYEQYF.

This clone was recorded once. V gene TRBV4-3 combines with J gene TRBJ1-1; D gene ambiguous. Germline loops: CDR1 LGHNA, CDR2 YSLEER. V lost 2 bases and J lost 4, with 11 bases in between. The CDR3 consists of 14 residues. CDR3 sequence: CASSQQTPFTEAFF. The CDR3, as DNA: TGCGCCAGCAGCCAACAGACACCGTTCACTGAAGCTTTCTTT.

The chain joins TRBV5-1 to TRBJ1-4; D ambiguous. Germline CDR1 and CDR2: SGHRS and YFSETQ. Trimming took 1 base from V and 3 from J, leaving 10 bases between them. CDR3 size: 15 residues. CDR3 in DNA: TGCGCCAGCAGCTTGTTTGCAGGATCTAATGAAAAACTGTTTTTT. Its translation: CASSLFAGSNEKLFF.

This clone was seen a handful of times. The CDR3 region is CASSAAGMMRYTF. In DNA form, the CDR3 reads TGTGCCAGCAGTGCGGCAGGGATGATGCGCTACACCTTC. This chain uses TRBV2 with TRBJ1-2, with D possibly matching TRBD1 (5 bases). Germline CDR1 is SNHLY and CDR2 is FYNNEI. V was clipped by 4 bases and J by 9 bases, with 15 bases between them. CDR3 length: 13 residues.

The J gene is TRBJ1-1, the V gene TRBV6-5; 7 nucleotides agree with TRBD1. From germline, CDR1 is MNHEY and CDR2 SVGAGI. This CDR3 has 14 residues. The V gene end was trimmed by 6 bases and the J gene end by 3 bases; junction bases not matched to a gene: 7. In DNA, the CDR3 is TGTGCCAGCAGCGAGGGACAGTACTACACTGAAGCTTTCTTT. Translation: CASSEGQYYTEAFF.

In DNA form, the CDR3 reads TGTGCCAGCAGCTCACAGGGGCGGACACCCCTCCACTTT. Translated, it gives CASSSQGRTPLHF. This chain uses TRBV11-2 with TRBJ1-6, with 7 bases lining up with TRBD1. Germline values: CDR1 SGHAT, CDR2 FQNNGV. The trim removed 4 bases at V and 11 bases at J, leaving 5 bases unmatched. The CDR3 spans 13 residues.

The rearrangement links TRBV2 to TRBJ2-1; 7 bases match TRBD2. V lost 7 bases, J lost 2 bases, and 8 bases stayed unmatched. Germline V gene data show CDR1 as SNHLY and CDR2 as FYNNEI. The CDR3 covers 15 residues. The CDR3 nucleotides are TGTGCCAGCAAAACGGCTAGCGGAACCTACAATGAGCAGTTCTTC. Protein: CASKTASGTYNEQFF.

The chain carries TRBV28 and TRBJ2-5; 7 positions match TRBD1. Germline V gene data show CDR1 as MDHEN and CDR2 as SYDVKM. The junction had 7 bases not matched to a gene; V was cut back by 5 bases and J by 4 bases. CDR3 length equals 14 residues. This chain's CDR3 is CASSRGGATETQYF. The CDR3 DNA is TGTGCCAGCAGTAGAGGGGGCGCGACAGAGACCCAGTACTTC.

V and J are TRBV11-2 and TRBJ2-2, with D possibly being TRBD1 (5 bases). This CDR3 has 15 residues. Trimming took off 6 bases at V and 2 bases at J, with 13 bases between the two ends. Germline assignment: CDR1 SGHAT and CDR2 FQNNGV. The CDR3 DNA reads TGTGCCAGCAGGTCAAGGGGCGGTAACACCGGGGAGCTGTTTTTT. This encodes CASRSRGGNTGELFF.

The V and J genes are TRBV27 and TRBJ1-6; possibly TRBD1 for D (5 bases). The CDR3 sequence is 14 residues long. With 6 bases removed from V and 6 bases from J, the gap between germline ends came to 12 bases. Germline lookup yields CDR1 MNHEY and CDR2 SMNVEV (reference sequence). Written as DNA, the CDR3 is TGTGCCAGCAGGGTCGGACACCTTAATTCACCCCTCCACTTT. This translates into CASRVGHLNSPLHF.

V and J are TRBV19 and TRBJ2-2, with TRBD2 matching 7 bases. Germline trimming cut 3 bases from V and 6 bases from J; bases unmatched to any gene: 7. CDR1 and CDR2 (germline): LNHDA, SQIVND (reference sequence). The CDR3 has 15 residues. CDR3 in amino acids: CASSIEGGPAGELFF. The CDR3 DNA reads as TGTGCCAGTAGTATCGAGGGAGGGCCGGCCGGGGAGCTGTTTTTT.